This TCR beta chain is drawn from a study of blood T cell repertoires in COVID-19. About the research overall: Acute and convalescent COVID-19 specimens originated in the United States, Italy and Spain.

Clones were sequenced by immunoSEQ multiplex PCR, and TCRdb holds only the in-frame ones, with some missing. The repertoire includes 300,000 to 350,000 clones, roughly 90% of them detected once, and approximately 1% sits in the top ten. Cohort allocation depended upon clinical history that participants reported. This clone qualifies as medium-sized (0.01 to 0.1%). CDR3 length equals 14 residues. V trimming: 2 bases; J trimming: 5 bases; junction bases outside the gene matches: 3. CDR1 and CDR2 (germline): GTSNPN, SVGIG (reference sequence). The chain is built from TRBV30 and TRBJ1-4; 9 bases map to TRBD1. The sequence derives from a woman aged 25 to 39 who had been exposed to COVID-19. Sequences were obtained from PBMCs or T cells enriched from blood (not recorded which). CDR3: CAWSTGTGNEKLFF. The CDR3 coding sequence is TGTGCCTGGAGTACCGGGACAGGGAATGAAAAACTGTTTTTT.